This entry describes one T cell receptor (beta chain). Its specific antigen is unknown. Reading the germline V gene gives CDR1 SGHDN and CDR2 FVKESK. The CDR3 measures 11 amino acids from cysteine to phenylalanine. The DNA is unrecorded. The sample originates from a study of T cells expressing NK-cell markers (dated by TCRdb to between 2020 and 2021). Regarding the study in general: Three sorted T-cell subsets (CD3+CD56+NKG2C+, CD3+CD56+NKG2C- and CD3+CD56-NKG2C+) from roughly eight donors had their TCR beta-chain repertoires profiled. Illumina HiSeq 2000/2500, MiSeq or NextSeq was used to sequence libraries as 2 x 150 bp reads. Among the eight sequenced donors, seven were HCMV-seropositive and one was HCMV-seronegative. Randomly selected healthy volunteers, three men and five women, were used as the eight sequenced donors.

Broader findings and caveats from the paper: Those dominant clonotypes were again the most abundant among CD3+CD56-NKG2C+ cells in a handful of donors, at roughly 25-65%. It remained unclear whether the expanded NKG2C-expressing T cell clones were specific for HCMV antigens. In several donors, the dominant CD3+CD56+NKG2C+ clonotypes ranked among the top 10 CD8+ clonotypes, making up 1.0-7.0% of CD8+ T cells.

A commercial ELISA kit detecting HCMV-specific IgG in serum was used to determine HCMV serostatus. Ficoll density gradient centrifugation was used to isolate peripheral blood mononuclear cells from blood. Sequencing was performed on an Illumina HiSeq 2000. 5'RACE template switching, by which a universal primer site and unique molecular identifiers were added, was used to make TCR beta cDNA libraries. cDNA synthesis was primed from the TCR beta constant segment and was followed by two successive PCR amplification steps. As for the original processing: Reads were demultiplexed and grouped by UMI with MIGEC, and clonotypes were assembled and quantified with MiTCR. To remove erroneous sequences, TCR cDNA sequences were retained only when supported by two or more reads. The tcR package was used for downstream repertoire analysis, with clonotypes matched between fractions based on CDR3 nucleotide sequence plus V segment. VDJmatch was used to annotate antigen specificity against VDJdb, with one amino acid substitution in CDR3 permitted. After reprocessing by TCRdb, each CDR3 protein sequence is one entry, and no DNA is given. The V and J calls here are based on TCRdb, not the publication. This sample's table carries a few hundred thousand distinct CDR3 sequences. Of the sample, under 1.5% is held by the ten largest clones.

Sequenced: blood T cells: a sorted CD56 or NKG2C T cell subset, CD4+ or CD8+ T cells, or bulk PBMC T cells (not recorded which). The chain was built from TRBV14 and TRBJ2-7. This receptor was identified in a woman aged 45-65 years in good health. Donor details come from another sample of the same person, matched by shared clones. The CDR3 protein: CASSQPREQYF.